The rows below give T cell receptor beta chains drawn from one sample of a study of blood T cell repertoires in COVID-19. Using immunoSEQ multiplex PCR, the repertoire was profiled, and TCRdb retains in-frame clones only, with some absent. The sample has about 58,000 clones; almost 90% are singletons. The sequencing sample was made of peripheral blood. The receptor source for this set is a man aged 60 to 75 with active COVID-19. CDR3s include the opening cysteine and the closing phenylalanine or tryptophan. Fields, in order: V gene, J gene, clone size, D gene, CDR3 DNA, CDR3 protein. The D gene is left open where the match is weak. Size is omitted from some rows. Given values are once, few, many or a class for expanded clones.

V gene: TRBV5-1; J gene: TRBJ1-1; clone size: -; D gene: -; CDR3 DNA: TGCGCCAGCAGCTTGCGTAGCAGTCGGTCGGACACTGAAGCTTTCTTT; CDR3 protein: CASSLRSSRSDTEAFF
V gene: TRBV11-3; J gene: TRBJ2-1; clone size: -; D gene: TRBD2; CDR3 DNA: TGTGCCAGCAGCTCCGCTAGCGGGAGCTCCTACAATGAGCAGTTCTTC; CDR3 protein: CASSSASGSSYNEQFF
V gene: TRBV3-1/TRBV3-2; J gene: TRBJ2-3; clone size: -; D gene: -; CDR3 DNA: TGTGCCAGCAGCCCTACAGGTCCCACAGATACGCAGTATTTT; CDR3 protein: CASSPTGPTDTQYF
V gene: TRBV10-3; J gene: TRBJ1-2; clone size: -; D gene: -; CDR3 DNA: TGTGCCATCAGTGAGACAGCTGTAGTCTATGGCTACACCTTC; CDR3 protein: CAISETAVVYGYTF
V gene: TRBV19; J gene: TRBJ2-1; clone size: -; D gene: -; CDR3 DNA: TGTGCCAGTAGTAGCACAGGGAGTTACAATGAGCAGTTCTTC; CDR3 protein: CASSSTGSYNEQFF
V gene: TRBV7-3; J gene: TRBJ2-3; clone size: -; D gene: -; CDR3 DNA: TGTGCCAGCGGGGTAGGGACTCGCACAGATACGCAGTATTTT; CDR3 protein: CASGVGTRTDTQYF
V gene: TRBV7-8; J gene: TRBJ1-2; clone size: -; D gene: -; CDR3 DNA: TGTGCCAGCAGCTTACTGTCCAGCATTGATTTAGGGGCGGGCTACACCTTC; CDR3 protein: CASSLLSSIDLGAGYTF
V gene: TRBV2; J gene: TRBJ1-5; clone size: -; D gene: -; CDR3 DNA: TGTGCCAGCAGTGAGAGGCAGCTGATCAATCAGCCCCAGCATTTT; CDR3 protein: CASSERQLINQPQHF
V gene: TRBV29-1; J gene: TRBJ2-7; clone size: -; D gene: -; CDR3 DNA: TGCAGCGTTGGGTGGGACTTCTCCTACGAGCAGTACTTC; CDR3 protein: CSVGWDFSYEQYF
V gene: TRBV5-1; J gene: TRBJ2-1; clone size: -; D gene: TRBD1; CDR3 DNA: TGCGCCAGCAGCAAGGGACAGGGGGCGCTTACTGGATTGCTCAATGAGCAGTTCTTC; CDR3 protein: CASSKGQGALTGLLNEQFF
V gene: TRBV19; J gene: TRBJ1-4; clone size: -; D gene: -; CDR3 DNA: TGTGCCAGTAGTATCACAGTCAGTACAGAAAAACTGTTTTTT; CDR3 protein: CASSITVSTEKLFF
V gene: TRBV7-9; J gene: TRBJ1-1; clone size: -; D gene: -; CDR3 DNA: TGTGCCAGCAGCTTATCCTTCGGGGGTGAAGCTTTCTTT; CDR3 protein: CASSLSFGGEAFF
V gene: TRBV3-1/TRBV3-2; J gene: TRBJ2-7; clone size: -; D gene: TRBD2; CDR3 DNA: TGTGCCAGCAGCCGTCGGGGGGACGAGCAGTACTTC; CDR3 protein: CASSRRGDEQYF
V gene: TRBV7-3; J gene: TRBJ2-1; clone size: -; D gene: TRBD2; CDR3 DNA: TGTGCCGGGACCGGGACTAGCGGGACTACCCGGTACAATGAGCAGTTCTTC; CDR3 protein: CAGTGTSGTTRYNEQFF
V gene: TRBV30; J gene: TRBJ2-3; clone size: -; D gene: -; CDR3 DNA: TGTGCCTGGAAACTCACTACTAGTCGGCCCACAGATACGCAGTATTTT; CDR3 protein: CAWKLTTSRPTDTQYF
V gene: TRBV19; J gene: TRBJ2-1; clone size: -; D gene: TRBD1; CDR3 DNA: TGTGCCAGTAGCGGGACAGTCAATGAGCAGTTCTTC; CDR3 protein: CASSGTVNEQFF
V gene: TRBV5-1; J gene: TRBJ2-3; clone size: once; D gene: -; CDR3 DNA: TGCGCCAGCAGCTTGGACTTTTCTAGCACAGATACGCAGTATTTT; CDR3 protein: CASSLDFSSTDTQYF
V gene: TRBV5-4; J gene: TRBJ2-3; clone size: -; D gene: TRBD2; CDR3 DNA: TGTGCCAGCGGATCTTTAGCGGGGGGCAAAACTGATACGCAGTATTTT; CDR3 protein: CASGSLAGGKTDTQYF
V gene: TRBV9; J gene: TRBJ1-2; clone size: -; D gene: -; CDR3 DNA: TGTGCCAGCAGCGTAGTCGGCAGACCGGGGGACTATGGCTACACCTTC; CDR3 protein: CASSVVGRPGDYGYTF
V gene: TRBV7-2; J gene: TRBJ2-2; clone size: -; D gene: TRBD2; CDR3 DNA: TGTGCCAGCAGCTTAGCGCTGGCAGGACTAGCGGTTAACACCGGGGAGCTGTTTTTT; CDR3 protein: CASSLALAGLAVNTGELFF
V gene: TRBV6-2/TRBV6-3; J gene: TRBJ1-4; clone size: -; D gene: -; CDR3 DNA: TGTGCCAGCAGTTTCCGGGGAAGATTTGAAAAACTGTTTTTT; CDR3 protein: CASSFRGRFEKLFF
V gene: TRBV6-2/TRBV6-3; J gene: TRBJ2-1; clone size: -; D gene: TRBD2; CDR3 DNA: TGTGCCAGCAGTTACTCGATGGAGCGGGGGACCTTCTACAATGAGCAGTTCTTC; CDR3 protein: CASSYSMERGTFYNEQFF
V gene: TRBV27; J gene: TRBJ2-3; clone size: -; D gene: -; CDR3 DNA: TGTGCCAGCAGTTCCCGAGCTAGCACGCAGTATTTT; CDR3 protein: CASSSRASTQYF
V gene: TRBV7-3; J gene: TRBJ2-3; clone size: once; D gene: -; CDR3 DNA: TGTGCCAGCAGCCCCTCAGGGAGGGGGACAGATACGCAGTATTTT; CDR3 protein: CASSPSGRGTDTQYF
V gene: TRBV6-4; J gene: TRBJ1-1; clone size: -; D gene: -; CDR3 DNA: TGTGCCAGCCGGGCTTCGGGGATTACTGAAGCTTTCTTT; CDR3 protein: CASRASGITEAFF
V gene: TRBV3-1/TRBV3-2; J gene: TRBJ2-7; clone size: few; D gene: -; CDR3 DNA: TGTGCCAGCAGCCTGGTAGACGAGCAGTACTTC; CDR3 protein: CASSLVDEQYF
V gene: TRBV28; J gene: TRBJ2-7; clone size: -; D gene: TRBD1; CDR3 DNA: TGTGCCACTATTCACCCCGACAGGGCCGAGCAGTACTTC; CDR3 protein: CATIHPDRAEQYF
V gene: TRBV5-1; J gene: TRBJ2-7; clone size: -; D gene: -; CDR3 DNA: TGCGCCAGCAGCTTGGATCGGGGCGAGCAGTACTTC; CDR3 protein: CASSLDRGEQYF
V gene: TRBV27; J gene: TRBJ2-1; clone size: -; D gene: TRBD2; CDR3 DNA: TGTGCCAGCAGTTTAGACAACGGGAGGGGATATGAGCAGTTCTTC; CDR3 protein: CASSLDNGRGYEQFF
V gene: TRBV19; J gene: TRBJ1-1; clone size: few; D gene: -; CDR3 DNA: TGTGCCAGTAGTATAAAAGCGGCGAACACTGAAGCTTTCTTT; CDR3 protein: CASSIKAANTEAFF
V gene: TRBV6-5; J gene: TRBJ1-5; clone size: -; D gene: -; CDR3 DNA: TGTGCCAGCAGGAGAGACAGTTATAGCAATCAGCCCCAGCATTTT; CDR3 protein: CASRRDSYSNQPQHF
V gene: TRBV6-6; J gene: TRBJ1-4; clone size: -; D gene: -; CDR3 DNA: TGTGCCAGCAGCGGGACGACAGGAATAGTTGAAAAACTGTTTTTT; CDR3 protein: CASSGTTGIVEKLFF
V gene: TRBV11-3; J gene: TRBJ2-2; clone size: -; D gene: -; CDR3 DNA: TGTGCCAGCAGCCTCTACGGTTTCACCGGGGAGCTGTTTTTT; CDR3 protein: CASSLYGFTGELFF
V gene: TRBV27; J gene: TRBJ1-4; clone size: -; D gene: TRBD1; CDR3 DNA: TGTGCCAGCAGTTCCCGAGAGACACAGGGGAGGCCTGAAAAACTGTTTTTT; CDR3 protein: CASSSRETQGRPEKLFF
V gene: TRBV19; J gene: TRBJ2-5; clone size: -; D gene: TRBD1; CDR3 DNA: TGTGCCAGTAGTATACAGGGGGCGGGAGAGACCCAGTACTTC; CDR3 protein: CASSIQGAGETQYF
V gene: TRBV7-9; J gene: TRBJ2-3; clone size: -; D gene: TRBD2; CDR3 DNA: TGTGCCATCGGGGGGGAATCCACAGATACGCAGTATTTT; CDR3 protein: CAIGGESTDTQYF
V gene: TRBV19; J gene: TRBJ1-6; clone size: -; D gene: -; CDR3 DNA: TGTGCCAGTAGTGGGGGGGGAATTAATAATTCACCCCTCCACTTT; CDR3 protein: CASSGGGINNSPLHF
V gene: TRBV27; J gene: TRBJ2-7; clone size: -; D gene: TRBD1; CDR3 DNA: TGTGCCAGCAGGCTTGGACAGGGAGTCTACGAGCAGTACTTC; CDR3 protein: CASRLGQGVYEQYF
V gene: TRBV4-1; J gene: TRBJ1-5; clone size: -; D gene: TRBD1; CDR3 DNA: TGCGCCAGCAGCCATCCGGCCGGGACAGGGGGAAATAGCAATCAGCCCCAGCATTTT; CDR3 protein: CASSHPAGTGGNSNQPQHF
V gene: TRBV27; J gene: TRBJ2-7; clone size: -; D gene: TRBD1; CDR3 DNA: TGTGCCAGCAGCCGGGCCGGGACAGGCAATTACGAGCAGTACTTC; CDR3 protein: CASSRAGTGNYEQYF
V gene: TRBV2; J gene: TRBJ2-7; clone size: once; D gene: TRBD2; CDR3 DNA: TGTGCCAGCAGCCACCCGTCAGACGGGACTAGTGTCTACGAGCAGTACTTC; CDR3 protein: CASSHPSDGTSVYEQYF
V gene: TRBV12-3/TRBV12-4; J gene: TRBJ1-3; clone size: -; D gene: -; CDR3 DNA: TGTGCCAGCAGTAGGGGTCCGAACACCATATATTTT; CDR3 protein: CASSRGPNTIYF
V gene: TRBV25-1; J gene: TRBJ2-7; clone size: -; D gene: -; CDR3 DNA: TGTGCCAGCAGTGACCAAAACAGGGGAAGAGCTGGAGGGGAGCAGTACTTC; CDR3 protein: CASSDQNRGRAGGEQYF
V gene: TRBV6-6; J gene: TRBJ2-6; clone size: -; D gene: -; CDR3 DNA: TGTGCCAGCAGTTCAAGGGGCTCTGGGGCCAACGTCCTGACTTTC; CDR3 protein: CASSSRGSGANVLTF
V gene: TRBV5-1; J gene: TRBJ2-3; clone size: -; D gene: -; CDR3 DNA: TGCGCCAGCAGTCCCGCCGGGACAAGAAACACAGATACGCAGTATTTT; CDR3 protein: CASSPAGTRNTDTQYF
V gene: TRBV6-5; J gene: TRBJ2-1; clone size: -; D gene: -; CDR3 DNA: TGTGCCAGCAACCGGACTCCCGGCTCCTACAATGAGCAGTTCTTC; CDR3 protein: CASNRTPGSYNEQFF
V gene: TRBV6-5; J gene: TRBJ2-6; clone size: -; D gene: -; CDR3 DNA: TGTGCCAGCAGGACACGGGGATCTGGGGCCAACGTCCTGACTTTC; CDR3 protein: CASRTRGSGANVLTF
V gene: TRBV25-1; J gene: TRBJ2-7; clone size: -; D gene: TRBD1; CDR3 DNA: TGTGCCAGCAGTGAAGTTCTCAGGGGGCGGGAGCAGTACTTC; CDR3 protein: CASSEVLRGREQYF
V gene: TRBV9; J gene: TRBJ1-2; clone size: -; D gene: TRBD1; CDR3 DNA: TGTGCCAGCAGCGCCCGGACAGGGGATGGCTACACCTTC; CDR3 protein: CASSARTGDGYTF
V gene: TRBV20-1; J gene: TRBJ2-2; clone size: once; D gene: -; CDR3 DNA: TGCAGTGCTAGTCAGGGAAACACCGGGGAGCTGTTTTTT; CDR3 protein: CSASQGNTGELFF
V gene: TRBV5-1; J gene: TRBJ2-1; clone size: -; D gene: TRBD1; CDR3 DNA: TGCGCCAGCAGCTTACCGGGACAGGGGACATCGGGGCAGTTCTTC; CDR3 protein: CASSLPGQGTSGQFF
V gene: TRBV27; J gene: TRBJ1-1; clone size: -; D gene: TRBD1; CDR3 DNA: TGTGCCAGCAGTGTGACAGGGGTGGGCACTGAAGCTTTCTTT; CDR3 protein: CASSVTGVGTEAFF